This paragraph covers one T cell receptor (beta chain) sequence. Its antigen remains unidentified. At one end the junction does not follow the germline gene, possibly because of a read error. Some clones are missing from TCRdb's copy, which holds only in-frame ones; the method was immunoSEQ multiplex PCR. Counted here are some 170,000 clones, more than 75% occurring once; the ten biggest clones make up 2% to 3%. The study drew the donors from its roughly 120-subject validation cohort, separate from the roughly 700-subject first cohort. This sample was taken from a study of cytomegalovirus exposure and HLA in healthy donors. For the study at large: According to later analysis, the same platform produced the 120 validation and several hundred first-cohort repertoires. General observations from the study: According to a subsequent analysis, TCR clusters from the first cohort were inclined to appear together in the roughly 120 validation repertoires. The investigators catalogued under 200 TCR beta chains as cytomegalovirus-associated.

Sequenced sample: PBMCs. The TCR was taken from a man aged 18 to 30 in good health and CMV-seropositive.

The CDR3: CATSLGSSYNEQFF. CDR3 coding DNA: TGTGCCACCAGTCTTGGCAGTTCCTACAATGAGCAGTTCTTC. The chain links TRBV6-5 to TRBJ2-1, with unresolved D. CDR1 and CDR2 (germline): MNHEY, SVGAGI. CDR3 length: 14 amino acids.